What follows describes a single T cell receptor beta chain. This sample was included in a study of CD8+ T cells in alopecia areata. Sequencing relied on a cDNA template that was reverse transcribed from extracted RNA. The data were produced by immunoSEQ multiplex PCR, yet TCRdb's version contains in-frame clones alone and is incomplete. The sample lists 150,000 to 200,000 clones, 59% seen once, with roughly 14% in the top ten. The CDR3 runs 14 residues. Per the germline V gene, CDR1 is SGHVS and CDR2 is FQNEAQ. Trimming cost V 7 bases and J 8 bases; bases outside gene matches: 11. The receptor comes from a human donor with alopecia areata. The sequencing used CD4+ T cells sorted from blood, collected at week 0. The chain joins TRBV7-8 to TRBJ1-2; TRBD1 aligns across 9 bases. CDR3 in DNA: TGTGCCAGCACCTCCCCGGGACAGGGTCGCGGCTACACCTTC. This encodes CASTSPGQGRGYTF.